Listed below are T cell receptor beta chains from one sample, sequenced in a study of fetal regulatory T cell absence and autoimmunity. Repertoires were generated with immunoSEQ multiplex PCR, while TCRdb's copy carries only in-frame clones and drops some. The table includes around 45,000 clones, around 85% detected once. The sample taken for sequencing was cord blood. These receptor sequences come from a newborn boy with IPEX syndrome. CDR3s include the opening cysteine and the closing phenylalanine or tryptophan. Each record gives: CDR3 protein, CDR3 DNA, D gene, V gene, J gene, clone size. D genes are given only for firm matches. Only part of the rows carry a size: once, few, many, or a class if the clone is expanded.

CASRQGSVGYTF	TGCGCCAGCAGACAGGGGTCGGTTGGCTACACCTTC	TRBD1	TRBV10-2	TRBJ1-2	.
CASSQDPGDTQYF	TGCGCCAGCAGCCAAGATCCCGGGGATACGCAGTATTTT	.	TRBV4-1	TRBJ2-3	.
CASSLRGGVGDTQYF	TGTGCCAGCAGCTTACGCGGGGGGGTGGGAGATACGCAGTATTTT	TRBD2	TRBV5-4	TRBJ2-3	.
CASSSRTSTDTQYF	TGTGCCAGCAGCTCCAGGACTAGCACAGATACGCAGTATTTT	.	TRBV5-4	TRBJ2-3	once
CASSPAGAYEQYF	TGTGCCAGCAGCCCCGCGGGGGCCTACGAGCAGTACTTC	TRBD2	TRBV5-4	TRBJ2-7	.
CASIGGTDTQYF	TGTGCCAGTATTGGGGGTACAGATACGCAGTATTTT	.	TRBV19	TRBJ2-3	.
CASSTSGGGHTQYF	TGTGCCAGCAGTACCAGTGGGGGCGGTCATACGCAGTATTTT	.	TRBV9	TRBJ2-3	.
CASSRGTANEKLFF	TGTGCCAGCAGCAGGGGGACAGCAAATGAAAAACTGTTTTTT	TRBD1	TRBV5-6	TRBJ1-4	.
CASRGEGGWNGYTF	TGTGCCAGCAGAGGAGAGGGAGGGTGGAATGGCTACACCTTC	.	TRBV9	TRBJ1-2	.
CASSYFIGDTQYF	TGTGCCAGCAGTTACTTTATAGGAGATACGCAGTATTTT	.	TRBV6-5	TRBJ2-3	.
CASSPLGTGDNEQFF	TGCGCCAGCAGCCCCCTTGGGACAGGGGACAATGAGCAGTTCTTC	TRBD1	TRBV4-3	TRBJ2-1	.
CASSAYRGRETQYF	TGCGCCAGCAGCGCCTACAGGGGGCGGGAGACCCAGTACTTC	TRBD1	TRBV5-1	TRBJ2-5	.
CAWSVQLAGADTQYF	TGTGCCTGGAGTGTACAACTAGCGGGGGCAGATACGCAGTATTTT	TRBD2	TRBV30	TRBJ2-3	.
CASSKELYNEQFF	TGTGCCAGTAGTAAAGAACTCTACAATGAGCAGTTCTTC	.	TRBV19	TRBJ2-1	.
CASSIRKSNTEAFF	TGTGCCAGTAGTATCCGTAAGTCGAACACTGAAGCTTTCTTT	.	TRBV19	TRBJ1-1	.
CSVDRGSGANVLTF	TGCAGCGTTGACAGGGGCTCTGGGGCCAACGTCCTGACTTTC	.	TRBV29-1	TRBJ2-6	.
CASSQDRTSGGLSYEQYF	TGCGCCAGCAGCCAAGATCGGACTAGCGGGGGTCTATCCTACGAGCAGTACTTC	TRBD2	TRBV4-3	TRBJ2-7	.
CASSLIGRGLNTEAFF	TGTGCCAGCAGCTTAATCGGCAGGGGGCTGAACACTGAAGCTTTCTTT	TRBD1	TRBV5-4	TRBJ1-1	.
CAWGGRGPWANVLTF	TGTGCCTGGGGCGGACGGGGCCCCTGGGCCAACGTCCTGACTTTC	.	TRBV30	TRBJ2-6	.
CASSLVGGNYEQYF	TGTGCCAGCAGCTTAGTTGGGGGAAATTACGAGCAGTACTTC	.	TRBV7-2	TRBJ2-7	.
CASSSYRGTTEAFF	TGTGCCAGCAGCTCCTACAGGGGGACCACTGAAGCTTTCTTT	TRBD1	TRBV5-6	TRBJ1-1	.
CASSFDSQETQYF	TGCGCCAGCAGCTTCGATAGCCAAGAGACCCAGTACTTC	.	TRBV5-1	TRBJ2-5	once
CASSQGGTGANQPQHF	TGCGCCAGCAGCCAAGGGGGGACAGGGGCCAATCAGCCCCAGCATTTT	TRBD1	TRBV4-1	TRBJ1-5	few
CASSLARLAGDQETQYF	TGCGCCAGCAGCTTGGCTCGACTAGCGGGGGACCAAGAGACCCAGTACTTC	TRBD2	TRBV5-1	TRBJ2-5	once
CAISALVRGYNEQFF	TGTGCCATCAGCGCACTAGTGCGGGGTTACAATGAGCAGTTCTTC	.	TRBV10-3	TRBJ2-1	.
CASSLGGWTDYGYTF	TGTGCCAGCAGTCTGGGCGGTTGGACAGACTATGGCTACACCTTC	.	TRBV25-1	TRBJ1-2	.
CASSRAPYGYTF	TGTGCCAGCAGCAGAGCGCCTTATGGCTACACCTTC	.	TRBV7-2	TRBJ1-2	.
CASSTYRGRGDTQYF	TGTGCCAGCAGCACTTACAGGGGGCGAGGAGATACGCAGTATTTT	TRBD1	TRBV7-9	TRBJ2-3	.
CASSQVLAGVNTGELFF	TGCGCCAGCAGCCAAGTATTAGCGGGAGTGAACACCGGGGAGCTGTTTTTT	TRBD2	TRBV4-1	TRBJ2-2	.
CARSGGEDYGYTF	TGTGCCAGATCGGGGGGAGAGGACTATGGCTACACCTTC	.	TRBV2	TRBJ1-2	few
CASSLEGNDYGYTF	TGTGCCAGCAGCTTGGAAGGGAATGACTATGGCTACACCTTC	.	TRBV5-5	TRBJ1-2	once
CASSSRASGGEETQYF	TGTGCCAGCAGCTCCCGCGCTAGCGGCGGGGAAGAGACCCAGTACTTC	TRBD2	TRBV7-8	TRBJ2-5	.
CASSLGGDASSYEQYF	TGTGCCAGCAGCCTCGGGGGGGACGCAAGCTCCTACGAGCAGTACTTC	TRBD2	TRBV9	TRBJ2-7	.
CASSSGLAGASYEQYF	TGTGCCAGCAGCTCCGGACTAGCGGGGGCCTCCTACGAGCAGTACTTC	TRBD2	TRBV11-2	TRBJ2-7	.
CATRRVAGGWGTDTQYF	TGTGCCACCCGGCGGGTAGCGGGAGGGTGGGGCACAGATACGCAGTATTTT	TRBD2	TRBV19	TRBJ2-3	.
CAWGHYGYTF	TGTGCCTGGGGACACTATGGCTACACCTTC	.	TRBV30	TRBJ1-2	.
CASSAGQGIENTEAFF	TGTGCCAGCAGCGCCGGACAGGGTATCGAGAACACTGAAGCTTTCTTT	TRBD1	TRBV5-7	TRBJ1-1	.
CASSLTGGFQPQHF	TGTGCCAGCAGCTTGACAGGAGGATTTCAGCCCCAGCATTTT	.	TRBV11-2	TRBJ1-5	.
CASSPAGSYEQYF	TGTGCCAGCAGCCCTGCCGGCTCCTACGAGCAGTACTTC	.	TRBV7-7	TRBJ2-7	.
CASSVLGLNTEAFF	TGTGCCAGCAGTGTTCTGGGGTTGAACACTGAAGCTTTCTTT	.	TRBV2	TRBJ1-1	.
CASSYKVAGPPKQFF	TGTGCCAGCAGTTACAAGGTGGCGGGGCCCCCCAAGCAGTTCTTC	.	TRBV6-5	TRBJ2-1	.
CASSQGALGQPPSPLHF	TGCGCCAGCAGCCAAGGGGCCCTCGGACAGCCTCCGTCACCCCTCCACTTT	.	TRBV4-3	TRBJ1-6	.
CASSIQGSNQPQHF	TGTGCCAGTAGTATACAGGGAAGCAATCAGCCCCAGCATTTT	.	TRBV19	TRBJ1-5	few
CASSLDNSGYEQYF	TGTGCCAGCAGCTTGGATAATAGCGGCTACGAGCAGTACTTC	.	TRBV5-4	TRBJ2-7	.
CASSLKGMWGLAAPYNEQFF	TGTGCCAGCAGCTTAAAGGGGATGTGGGGACTAGCGGCTCCCTACAATGAGCAGTTCTTC	TRBD2	TRBV7-8	TRBJ2-1	.
CASSVEPGGSNNEQFF	TGTGCCAGCAGCGTAGAGCCGGGGGGGTCCAACAATGAGCAGTTCTTC	TRBD2	TRBV9	TRBJ2-1	.
CASSEGADTQYF	TGTGCCAGCAGTGAGGGGGCGGATACGCAGTATTTT	.	TRBV2	TRBJ2-3	once
CASSESKGASGLSYEQYF	TGCGCCAGCAGTGAGTCGAAAGGGGCTAGCGGCTTATCCTACGAGCAGTACTTC	TRBD2	TRBV10-2	TRBJ2-7	.